The TCR beta chain described here comes from a study of cytomegalovirus exposure and HLA in healthy donors. Whole-study results and caveats: The listing of roughly 160 TCR beta chains classed them as cytomegalovirus-associated.

Remarks on this clone: Its antigen is still unknown.

TCRdb's copy holds only in-frame clones and misses some; the assay was immunoSEQ multiplex PCR. The sample yields 330,000 or so clones, 86% seen once. V was shortened by 9 bases and J by 5 bases, with 14 bases between the two germline ends. The CDR3 contains 13 residues. Germline V gives CDR1 SNHLY, CDR2 FYNNEI. The TCR was taken from a young woman in good health and CMV-seronegative. The chain carries TRBV2 and TRBJ1-5; tentative D call: TRBD1 (5 bases). What was sequenced was PBMCs. CDR3 protein: CASSLDIYQPQHF. The CDR3 DNA sequence: TGTGCCAGTAGCTTGGACATCTATCAGCCCCAGCATTTT.